Each of the 12 T cell receptor beta chains below was sequenced from the same sample in a study of blood T cell repertoires in COVID-19. Generated by immunoSEQ multiplex PCR, the TCRdb table keeps only in-frame clones and is missing some. The data hold a few hundred thousand clones, with 70% to 90% observed a single time. What was sequenced was peripheral blood. These receptors all stem from a woman in her twenties or thirties with COVID-19, enrolled during active disease.

The rearrangement joins TRBV5-4 to TRBJ2-2, with TRBD2 as a possible D gene (6 bases). Trimming removed 1 base from V and 9 bases from J, with 25 bases in between. CDR1 is SGHNT, CDR2 YYREEE, per germline (reference sequence). CDR3 size: 18 residues. The CDR3 DNA sequence: TGTGCCAGCAGCTTGCTTGATTGGCGGGGCCACCCGGGCAGGGAGCTGTTTTTT. Amino acids: CASSLLDWRGHPGRELFF.

The V and J genes are TRBV7-9 and TRBJ2-7; no reliable D call. The germline gives CDR1 SEHNR, CDR2 FQNEAQ (reference sequence). This CDR3 has 15 amino acids. Deletions cut 5 bases from V and 3 bases from J, with 17 bases between. CDR3 residues: CASSPPLVPDYEQYF. CDR3 DNA sequence: TGTGCCAGCAGCCCACCATTAGTCCCCGACTACGAGCAGTACTTC.

V is TRBV6-4 and J is TRBJ1-1; the D gene is possibly TRBD1 (6 bases). The ends were cut back, 2 bases at V and 4 bases at J, with 8 bases in the middle. Germline V CDR1 and CDR2: MRHNA, SNTAGT. The length of the CDR3 is 13 residues. CDR3 nucleotide sequence: TGTGCCAGCAGTGACAGGGGGAGCACTGAAGCTTTCTTT. This encodes CASSDRGSTEAFF.

This chain links TRBV15 with TRBJ1-1; 7 bases agree with TRBD1. CDR1 is LNHNV and CDR2 is YYDKDF in the germline V gene (reference sequence). The CDR3 extends over 15 amino acids. The V and J ends lost 2 bases and 8 bases, in that order; junction bases with no gene match: 11. The CDR3 reads CATSRNDRDTAEAFF. For the CDR3, the DNA is TGTGCCACCAGCAGAAACGACAGGGACACAGCCGAAGCTTTCTTT.

The CDR3 region has the DNA TGTGCCACCAGTAGACGCGGGACAGGGCAACACGAGCAGTACTTC. Encoded protein: CATSRRGTGQHEQYF. This chain joins TRBV24-1 and TRBJ2-7; TRBD1 matches at 9 bases. CDR3 length: 15 amino acids. Germline CDR1 and CDR2: KGHDR and SFDVKD. The J segment lost 5 bases and the V segment lost 6 bases, leaving 10 bases of the junction unmatched.

This clone was seen only a few times. The CDR3 is CASSSGIYGYTF. CDR3 nucleotides: TGTGCCAGCAGTTCGGGGATCTATGGCTACACCTTC. The chain has TRBV28 and TRBJ1-2, with no clear D. V dropped 4 bases and J dropped 4 bases, with 7 bases sitting between them. The CDR3 runs to 12 residues. Germline CDR1 reads MDHEN; CDR2 reads SYDVKM.

CDR3 residues: CASSQDIWVQLADTYNEQFF. The CDR3 DNA reads as TGCGCCAGCAGCCAAGACATCTGGGTCCAACTAGCGGACACCTACAATGAGCAGTTCTTC. This chain links TRBV4-3 with TRBJ2-1; TRBD2 matches 8 bases. This CDR3 region has 20 residues. Germline V gene sequence: CDR1 LGHNA, CDR2 YSLEER. J was trimmed by 2 bases and V by 0 bases; bases with no gene match: 15.

The chain uses TRBV5-1 and TRBJ2-3; no reliable D call. Looked up from germline, CDR1 is SGHRS and CDR2 is YFSETQ. The CDR3 has 15 amino acids. Trimming removed 4 bases from V and 2 bases from J, with 14 bases in between. This CDR3 is CASSAIAVFTDTQYF. The DNA of the CDR3 is TGCGCCAGCAGCGCAATAGCTGTATTCACAGATACGCAGTATTTT.

The rearrangement links TRBV20-1 to TRBJ1-5, with D unresolved. Trimming took 3 bases from V and 0 from J, leaving 15 bases between them. The CDR3 sequence is 16 residues long. The germline gives CDR1 DFQATT, CDR2 SNEGSKA (reference sequence). The CDR3 DNA reads TGCAGTGCTAGTAGGAGGATATCCTATAGCAATCAGCCCCAGCATTTT. Its translation: CSASRRISYSNQPQHF.

The V and J genes are TRBV7-9 and TRBJ2-7, with D perhaps TRBD1 (6 bases). Trimming cost V 6 bases and J 3 bases, with 12 bases left between them. The CDR3 is made up of 13 amino acids. CDR1 is SEHNR and CDR2 is FQNEAQ in the germline V gene (reference sequence). The CDR3 here is CASSPQGYYEQYF. For the CDR3, the DNA is TGTGCCAGCAGTCCCCAGGGGTACTACGAGCAGTACTTC.

The CDR3 protein is CATSWGQEYEQYF. The CDR3 DNA reads TGTGCCACCAGTTGGGGACAGGAATACGAGCAGTACTTC. The chain links TRBV24-1 to TRBJ2-7; the match to TRBD1 covers 8 bases. The CDR3 length is 13 residues. V trimming: 6 bases; J trimming: 4 bases; junction bases outside the gene matches: 4. Germline loops: CDR1 KGHDR, CDR2 SFDVKD.

The chain couples TRBV5-1 to TRBJ1-4, with 8 bases identical to TRBD1. The junction had 10 bases not matched to a gene; V was cut back by 3 bases and J by 0 bases. The CDR3 covers 18 residues. The germline gives CDR1 SGHRS, CDR2 YFSETQ. DNA of the CDR3: TGCGCCAGCAGCTCCCGCCCCCAGGGGGCCTCAACTAATGAAAAACTGTTTTTT. Its protein product is CASSSRPQGASTNEKLFF.